This TCR beta chain derives from a study of T cells after yellow fever vaccination. V shed 7 bases and J 5 bases; nucleotides not matched to a gene: 7. CDR1 and CDR2 (germline): MNHNS, SASEGT. The CDR3 has 15 residues. TCRdb fed the 5' RACE reads into MiXCR, producing one record per CDR3 protein. The sample contains 400,000 or so distinct CDR3 sequences, 11% of which appear only once. This clonotype came up many times. The V and J genes are TRBV6-1 and TRBJ2-3, with 12 positions matching TRBD2. Material: PBMCs, obtained on the day of the first yellow fever vaccination. The TCR was taken from a man between 18 and 29 years old who received the YFV17D yellow fever vaccine. The CDR3 DNA reads TGTGCCAGCACGGGTTCTAGCGGGAGGGTAGATACGCAGTATTTT. Protein sequence: CASTGSSGRVDTQYF.